The sequence of this TCR beta chain was determined in a study of cytomegalovirus exposure and HLA in healthy donors. Per the germline V gene, CDR1 is MGHRA and CDR2 is YSYEKL. The CDR3 loop spans 14 amino acids. Trimming left V 1 base short and J 6 bases short, with 10 bases between. This clone was seen only a few times. Other DNA sequences in this sample translate to the same CDR3. The PCR made use of 60 Vbeta and 13 Jbeta primers. Data came from immunoSEQ multiplex PCR; TCRdb stores just in-frame clones and leaves some out. Of approximately 78,000 clones listed, 70% to 85% are singletons. Participants comprised healthy donors of bone marrow.

The sequenced sample consisted of PBMCs. The clonotype was recovered from a woman aged 50 to 60 in good health and CMV-seronegative. The J gene is TRBJ2-1, the V gene TRBV4-1; D may be TRBD1 (5 bases). DNA for the CDR3: TGCGCCAGCAGCCAAGGAACAGGTTCCAATGAGCAGTTCTTC. Its protein product is CASSQGTGSNEQFF.